The 6 T cell receptor beta chains below all came from one sample that was sequenced in a study of T-cell reconstitution after alpha-beta-depleted transplantation in children. Unique molecular identifiers were incorporated into the prepared TCRbeta library. Each CDR3 protein gets one entry after TCRdb re-called the PCR reads with MiXCR. This repertoire shows 700,000 or so distinct CDR3 sequences, roughly 14% found once; its top ten account for roughly 0.84%. This specimen consisted of PBMCs, obtained before TCRalphabeta/CD19-depleted stem cell transplant. These receptors were obtained from a girl under 10 years old with congenital amegakaryocytic thrombocytopenia, due to receive a stem cell transplant.

In its sample, this clonotype was seen many times. This chain links TRBV12-3 or TRBV12-4 with TRBJ2-7; a weak D match, TRBD2 (5 bases). Between the trimmed V and J ends, which lost 2 bases and 2 bases, there was a span of 10 bases. This CDR3 region has 14 residues. The CDR3 sequence is CASSLSLATYEQYF. The CDR3 DNA reads TGTGCCAGCAGTTTAAGTCTAGCCACCTACGAGCAGTACTTC.

This clonotype was recorded at least ten times. The genes are TRBV5-1 and TRBJ2-3; D ambiguous. The CDR3 runs 12 residues. Germline lookup yields CDR1 SGHRS and CDR2 YFSETQ. The ends were cut back, 3 bases at V and 6 bases at J, with 8 bases in the middle. CDR3 coding DNA: TGCGCCAGCAGCTCTTTCGGGGATACGCAGTATTTT. Translation: CASSSFGDTQYF.

The rearrangement links TRBV20-1 to TRBJ1-2; TRBD1 matches at 8 bases. Per the germline V gene, CDR1 is DFQATT and CDR2 is SNEGSKA (reference sequence). V lost 6 bases, J lost 8 bases, and 8 bases stayed unmatched. The length of the CDR3 is 12 residues. The CDR3 spells CSARGQVAGYTF. The CDR3 DNA reads TGCAGTGCCAGGGGACAGGTGGCGGGCTACACCTTC.

For this clonotype: Since a much larger clone is just one base distant, this may be a read error. V and J are TRBV7-9 and TRBJ2-7; D possibly matches TRBD1 or TRBD2 (6 bases each). CDR3 size: 12 residues. CDR1 SEHNR and CDR2 FQNEAQ come from the germline V gene (reference sequence). The chain's CDR3 is CAGGDTTYGQYF. CDR3 nucleotides: TGTGCCGGCGGGGACACCACCTACGGGCAGTACTTC.

The rearrangement joins TRBV28 to TRBJ1-2; perhaps TRBD1 as D (5 bases). V was shortened by 6 bases and J by 6 bases, with 20 bases between the two germline ends. Germline V gives CDR1 MDHEN, CDR2 SYDVKM. CDR3 length equals 15 residues. This CDR3 is CASSPRFGTADGYTF. The CDR3 DNA sequence: TGTGCCAGCAGCCCGAGGTTCGGGACCGCAGATGGCTACACCTTC.

This clonotype came up many times. As DNA, the CDR3 is TGTGCCAGCACCCAAGGGGAACAGGGCGATGAGCAGTTCTTC. Its translation is CASTQGEQGDEQFF. The V call is TRBV7-9, the J call TRBJ2-1; D is perhaps TRBD1 (6 bases). This CDR3 is 14 amino acids long. With 7 bases removed from V and 8 bases from J, the gap between germline ends came to 18 bases. The germline CDR1 and CDR2 sequences are SEHNR and FQNEAQ (reference sequence).